This T cell receptor beta chain was observed in a study of blood T cell repertoires in COVID-19. Study-level information: Italy, Spain and the United States were the sources of the convalescent and acute COVID-19 samples. Nucleic acid was either cDNA or gDNA, and it came from T cells, B-cell-depleted T cells, or PBMCs.

Patients of the Seattle cohort, enrolled during active infection, were followed longitudinally. Authors' data handling: Cell counts per sample came from amplifying reference gene primers. The method was immunoSEQ multiplex PCR; TCRdb's version includes in-frame clones alone and lacks a portion of them. V and J calls and clone size are those listed in that table; D and trimming were worked out from the DNA. The sample comprises about 96,000 clones, roughly 90% of which are singletons, and around 4% rests with the top ten. V shed 5 bases, J shed 6 bases, and the junction held 7 bases outside the gene matches. CDR1 and CDR2 (germline): MDHEN, SYDVKM. The CDR3 totals 14 residues.

The receptor comes from a human donor with COVID-19, enrolled during active disease. The donor label of this sample is uncertain. The sequencing input was peripheral blood. V is TRBV28 and J is TRBJ1-5; 7 positions match TRBD1. The CDR3: CASSAYRGPQPQHF. The CDR3 nucleotides are TGTGCCAGCAGTGCCTACAGGGGCCCTCAGCCCCAGCATTTT.